The T cell receptor (beta chain) under discussion was sequenced for a study of cytomegalovirus exposure and HLA in healthy donors. This clone was counted between two and nine times. Between the trimmed V and J ends, which lost 5 bases and 8 bases, there was a span of 18 bases. CDR1 MNHNS and CDR2 SASEGT come from the germline V gene. The CDR3 spans 14 residues. The PCR ran on 60 Vbeta and 13 Jbeta primers. Profiling relied on immunoSEQ multiplex PCR, and the TCRdb table lists in-frame clones only, not all of them. The sample lists around 150,000 clones, 61% occurring once. The chain joins TRBV6-1 to TRBJ1-2; D is perhaps TRBD1 (6 bases). What was sequenced was PBMCs. The sequence derives from a male donor in good health and CMV-seronegative. This chain's CDR3 is CASSLQAGGRGYTF. DNA of the CDR3: TGTGCCAGCAGTCTTCAGGCGGGGGGCCGCGGCTACACCTTC.